Listed here are 16 T cell receptor beta chains from one sample, sequenced in a study of blood T cell repertoires in COVID-19. Profiled with immunoSEQ multiplex PCR; TCRdb holds only in-frame clones, not every one. The table includes under 300,000 clones, nearly 90% detected once. Input material: peripheral blood. These receptors were collected from a woman in her 40s who had recovered from COVID-19.

As concerns this clone: One end of the junction is discordant with germline, which a read error may explain. The J gene is TRBJ2-4, the V gene TRBV18; 10 positions agree with TRBD1. Germline V lookup: CDR1 KGHSH, CDR2 LQKENI. The CDR3 length is 19 residues. DNA for the CDR3: TGTGCCAGCTCATCACCACGGACAGGGGGTTCTATAGCCAAAAACATTCAGTACTTC. It encodes CASSSPRTGGSIAKNIQYF.

The rearrangement uses TRBV5-1 and TRBJ2-6; tentative D call: TRBD2 (7 bases). This CDR3 region has 16 residues. CDR1 and CDR2 (germline): SGHRS, YFSETQ. The V gene lost 4 bases and the J gene lost 0 bases, with 11 bases spanning the gap. CDR3 amino acids: CASSRGDISGANVLTF. The CDR3 region has the DNA TGCGCCAGCAGCCGGGGGGACATCTCTGGGGCCAACGTCCTGACTTTC.

The gene calls are TRBV7-8 and TRBJ1-5; D may be TRBD1 (5 bases). The V gene lost 5 bases and the J gene lost 0 bases, with 11 bases spanning the gap. CDR1 and CDR2 from the germline V gene are SGHVS and FQNEAQ. The CDR3 loop spans 15 amino acids. This CDR3 reads CASSLGLISNQPQHF. The CDR3, as DNA: TGTGCCAGCAGCCTGGGACTTATTAGCAATCAGCCCCAGCATTTT.

V gene TRBV11-2 combines with J gene TRBJ2-7; a weak D match, TRBD2 (6 bases). Trimming took 3 bases from V and 6 from J, leaving 12 bases between them. The CDR3 has 13 residues. CDR1 is SGHAT and CDR2 is FQNNGV in the germline V gene. CDR3 sequence reads: CASSLVRGGEQYF. Written as DNA, the CDR3 is TGTGCCAGCAGCTTGGTTCGGGGAGGCGAGCAGTACTTC. Looking up the rest from reference TRBV11-2 and TRBJ2-7 gives the full variable domain: EAGVAQSPRYKIIEKRQSVAFWCNPISGHATLYWYQQILGQGPKLLIQFQNNGVVDDSQLPKDRFSAERLKGVDSTLKIQPAKLEDSAVYLCASSLVRGGEQYFGPGTRLTVT.

The V call is TRBV5-5, the J call TRBJ2-4, with 7 bases fitting TRBD2. Looked up from germline, CDR1 is SGHKS and CDR2 is YYEKEE (reference sequence). The CDR3 sequence is 16 residues long. V trimming: 4 bases; J trimming: 4 bases; junction bases outside the gene matches: 11. CDR3 sequence reads: CASSGIGAGGKNIQYF. In nucleotides, the CDR3 is TGTGCCAGCAGCGGGATTGGGGCCGGGGGGAAAAACATTCAGTACTTC.

This chain links TRBV7-9 with TRBJ1-1, with TRBD1 identical over 8 bases. In germline, CDR1 is SEHNR, CDR2 FQNEAQ (reference sequence). The CDR3 runs 15 residues. V dropped 1 base and J dropped 5; count of bases not matched to a gene: 6. The CDR3 DNA reads as TGTGCCAGCAGCTTAGGACAGGGGAAGGTAACTGAAGCTTTCTTT. Protein: CASSLGQGKVTEAFF.

CDR3 nucleotides: TGTGCCAGCAGTGATCGGCCGAGGGTGAACACTGAAGCTTTCTTT. This sequence encodes CASSDRPRVNTEAFF. The rearrangement joins TRBV6-1 to TRBJ1-1; D ambiguous. V lost 3 bases to trimming and J lost 0 bases, with 11 bases between them. This CDR3 region has 15 residues. Germline CDR1 and CDR2: MNHNS and SASEGT.

The chain recombines TRBV6-5 with TRBJ1-2; 7 nucleotides line up with TRBD1. CDR1 is MNHEY, CDR2 SVGAGI, per germline. The CDR3 loop spans 13 amino acids. The junction had 7 bases not matched to a gene; V was cut back by 6 bases and J by 6 bases. The CDR3 loop reads CASSSQGRHGYTF. CDR3 in DNA: TGTGCCAGCAGCTCACAGGGGAGGCATGGCTACACCTTC.

This chain connects TRBV6-1 to TRBJ2-5; possible D gene TRBD1, 6 bases. Per the germline V gene, CDR1 is MNHNS and CDR2 is SASEGT. The germline V and J ends were trimmed by 2 bases and 1 base, with 11 bases remaining between them. This CDR3 comprises 15 residues. The CDR3 region has the DNA TGTGCCAGCAGTGAACCCTACAGGGTCCAAGAGACCCAGTACTTC. Its protein is CASSEPYRVQETQYF.

The genes are TRBV7-2 and TRBJ2-1, with a possible D match to TRBD2 (5 bases). This CDR3 comprises 14 residues. Germline CDR1 SGHTA, CDR2 FQGNSA. V lost 1 base and J 7 bases, leaving 11 bases between the germline ends. The CDR3 nucleotides are TGTGCCAGCAGCTTAGGGGGTAGCGAAAATGAGCAGTTCTTC. As protein: CASSLGGSENEQFF. The full variable domain, completed using reference TRBV7-2 and TRBJ2-1, is GAGVSQSPSNKVTEKGKDVELRCDPISGHTALYWYRQSLGQGLEFLIYFQGNSAPDKSGLPSDRFSAERTGGSVSTLTIQRTQQEDSAVYLCASSLGGSENEQFFGPGTRLTVL.

This chain uses TRBV18 with TRBJ1-3, with D perhaps TRBD1 (6 bases). V shed 4 bases and J shed 0 bases, with 7 bases lying between them. From germline, CDR1 is KGHSH and CDR2 LQKENI. This CDR3 region has 14 residues. CDR3 protein: CASSQDSSGNTIYF. The CDR3 DNA reads TGTGCCAGCTCACAGGACAGCTCTGGAAACACCATATATTTT. Using reference TRBV18 and TRBJ1-3 for the parts outside the CDR3, the full variable domain is NAGVMQNPRHLVRRRGQEARLRCSPMKGHSHVYWYRQLPEEGLKFMVYLQKENIIDESGMPKERFSAEFPKEGPSILRIQQVVRGDSAAYFCASSQDSSGNTIYFGEGSWLTVV.

J is TRBJ2-4 and V is TRBV7-9, with a tentative D call TRBD1 (6 bases). The length of the CDR3 is 13 residues. V was pared by 4 bases and J by 9 bases, with 13 bases between. Looked up from germline, CDR1 is SEHNR and CDR2 is FQNEAQ (reference sequence). CDR3 in DNA: TGTGCCAGCAGCTCACAGGGTAATGGCATTCAGTACTTC. Its protein is CASSSQGNGIQYF.

J is TRBJ2-4 and V is TRBV15, with 7 positions matching TRBD1. Per germline, CDR1 LNHNV and CDR2 YYDKDF (reference sequence). The CDR3 spans 14 residues. V was pared by 3 bases and J by 7 bases, with 6 bases of the junction left unmatched. For the CDR3, the DNA is TGTGCCACCAGCAGGGGGCTACAGGGGAACATTCAGTACTTC. Amino acids: CATSRGLQGNIQYF.

The chain uses TRBV3-1 (or the pseudogene TRBV3-2) and TRBJ2-1, with TRBD2 as a possible D gene (6 bases). The V gene lost 5 bases and the J gene lost 1 base, with 15 bases spanning the gap. The CDR3 is 16 amino acids. Germline CDR1 is LGHDT and CDR2 is YNNKEL (reference sequence). Written as DNA, the CDR3 is TGTGCCAGCAGCGCTCTTACGGGAGTATCCTACAATGAGCAGTTCTTC. Protein: CASSALTGVSYNEQFF.

The V and J genes are TRBV19 and TRBJ2-7; D gene unclear. Germline values: CDR1 LNHDA, CDR2 SQIVND (reference sequence). V was clipped by 1 base and J by 0 bases, with 7 bases between them. The CDR3 covers 14 residues. The CDR3 loop reads CASSIGALSYEQYF. For the CDR3, the DNA is TGTGCCAGTAGTATAGGGGCCCTCTCCTACGAGCAGTACTTC.

The chain joins TRBV19 to TRBJ1-2, with TRBD1 matching over 7 bases. The CDR3 loop spans 13 amino acids. CDR1 and CDR2 from the germline V gene are LNHDA and SQIVND (reference sequence). Germline trimming cut 3 bases from V and 4 bases from J; bases unmatched to any gene: 2. The CDR3 region has the DNA TGTGCCAGTAGTATCCGGGACAGCTATGGCTACACCTTC. It specifies CASSIRDSYGYTF.